This TCR beta chain was recovered during a study of CD4+ T cells in melanoma. Findings and limits, study-wide: A reported correlation linked neoantigen-specific CD4+ T cells to CD8+, macrophage and B cell function. Reportedly, melanoma neoantigen-specific CD4+ T cells showed varied differentiation states.

Trimming removed 1 base from V and 4 bases from J, with 17 bases in between. CDR1 and CDR2 (germline): LNHNV, YYDKDF (reference sequence). The CDR3 sequence is 17 residues long. Concerning this clone: Its antigen is unknown.

Assay: immunoSEQ multiplex PCR; the TCRdb copy retains only in-frame clones and omits some. The table records some 21,000 clones, over 75% of them present only once. Sequenced material: cells from a culture (not recorded whether cultured in vitro). The receptor was isolated from a human donor with melanoma. The chain joins TRBV15 to TRBJ1-3; tentative D call: TRBD1 (6 bases). The CDR3 sequence: CATSRGSAGRGGNTIYF. Written as DNA, the CDR3 is TGTGCCACCAGCAGAGGATCCGCGGGCAGGGGAGGAAACACCATATATTTT.